The entry below gives a single T cell receptor beta chain sequence along with its context. The antigen is undetermined. This sample stems from a study of long-term antiretroviral therapy in people with HIV. Post-ART PBMC samples numbered at least two per donor, and pre-ART ones at least one. Treatment for all HIV-infected participants took place in the United States. Germline CDR1 LNHDA, CDR2 SQIVND (reference sequence). This CDR3 region has 16 residues. Trimming removed 3 bases from V and 3 bases from J; junction bases left unmatched: 10. Survey-level immunoSEQ v3.0 assays were run. Sequencing aimed at about 35,000-50,000 T-cell genomes per sample. Repertoires were generated with immunoSEQ multiplex PCR, while TCRdb's copy carries only in-frame clones and drops some. The profile shows approximately 12,000 clones, 82% of them singletons. The study, taken as a whole, reports: Pre-ART clonal expansions dominated every time point's repertoire.

The genes are TRBV19 and TRBJ1-1; 7 bases align to TRBD1. This receptor was obtained from a middle-aged man with HIV. Sequencing used unsorted PBMCs, obtained around 8.1 years after starting antiretroviral therapy. The CDR3 region has the DNA TGTGCCAGTAGTATGGGGACAGACGGGTTACACACTGAAGCTTTCTTT. This sequence encodes CASSMGTDGLHTEAFF.